The sequence of this T cell receptor beta chain was determined in a study of shared clonotypes between healthy human individuals. Each sorted subset replicate got 200 ng genomic DNA, 25,000 to 35,000 genomes. Profiling relied on immunoSEQ multiplex PCR, and the TCRdb table lists in-frame clones only, not all of them. The table shows 2 million to 2.5 million clones, with about 92% occurring only once. Notes on this clone: The antigen is not known. A much larger clone lies a single base off, so this may be a read error.

General study findings and limits: Naive CD4 clonotype sharing across several donors was about 5%.

This CDR3 region has 11 residues. The germline V gene encodes CDR1 KGHSH and CDR2 LQKENI. CD45RA+ naive and CD45RA-negative memory subsets were separated from CD4+ cells. V gene TRBV18 combines with J gene TRBJ2-5; no clear D gene. The sequence came from a man aged 18 to 30 in good health. Some clones in this sample may be carry-over from other donors' samples. Specimen: naive CD4+ T cells from PBMCs. Subset: CD45RA+ positively selected. The CDR3 DNA reads TGTGCCAGCTCACCACAAGAGGCCCAGTACTTC. This codes for CASSPQEAQYF.